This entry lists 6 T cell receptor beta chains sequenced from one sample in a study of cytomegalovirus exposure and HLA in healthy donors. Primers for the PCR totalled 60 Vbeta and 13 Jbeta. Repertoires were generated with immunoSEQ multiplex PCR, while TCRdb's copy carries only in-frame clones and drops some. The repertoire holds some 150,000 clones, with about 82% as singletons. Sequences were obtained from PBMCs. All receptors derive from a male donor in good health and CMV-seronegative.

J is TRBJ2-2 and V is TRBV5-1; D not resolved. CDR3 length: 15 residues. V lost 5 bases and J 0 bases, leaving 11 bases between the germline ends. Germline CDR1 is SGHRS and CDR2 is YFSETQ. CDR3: CASRKAGPNTGELFF. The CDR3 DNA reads TGCGCCAGCAGAAAGGCAGGTCCGAACACCGGGGAGCTGTTTTTT. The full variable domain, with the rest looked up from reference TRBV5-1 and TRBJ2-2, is KAGVTQTPRYLIKTRGQQVTLSCSPISGHRSVSWYQQTPGQGLQFLFEYFSETQRNKGNFPGRFSGRQFSNSRSEMNVSTLELGDSALYLCASRKAGPNTGELFFGEGSRLTVL.

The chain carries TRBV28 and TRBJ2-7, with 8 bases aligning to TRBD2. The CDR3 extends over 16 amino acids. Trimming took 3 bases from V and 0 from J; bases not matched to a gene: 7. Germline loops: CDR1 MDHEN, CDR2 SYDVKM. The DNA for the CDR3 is TGTGCCAGCAGTTTCCCTCTCGGACTAGCCTCCTACGAGCAGTACTTC. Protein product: CASSFPLGLASYEQYF.

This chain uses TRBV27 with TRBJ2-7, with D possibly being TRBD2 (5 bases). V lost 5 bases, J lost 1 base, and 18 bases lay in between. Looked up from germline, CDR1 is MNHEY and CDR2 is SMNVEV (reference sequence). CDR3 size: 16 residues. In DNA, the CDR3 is TGTGCCAGCAGTAAGGGCCTGACGGGCGGGTCCTACGAGCAGTACTTC. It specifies CASSKGLTGGSYEQYF.

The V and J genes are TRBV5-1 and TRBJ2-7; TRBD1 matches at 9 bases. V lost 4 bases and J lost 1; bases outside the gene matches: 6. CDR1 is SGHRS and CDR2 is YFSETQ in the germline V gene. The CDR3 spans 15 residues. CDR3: CASSPMTGGSYEQYF. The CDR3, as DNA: TGCGCCAGCAGCCCAATGACAGGGGGTTCCTACGAGCAGTACTTC. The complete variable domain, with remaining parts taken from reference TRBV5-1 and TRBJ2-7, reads KAGVTQTPRYLIKTRGQQVTLSCSPISGHRSVSWYQQTPGQGLQFLFEYFSETQRNKGNFPGRFSGRQFSNSRSEMNVSTLELGDSALYLCASSPMTGGSYEQYFGPGTRLTVT.

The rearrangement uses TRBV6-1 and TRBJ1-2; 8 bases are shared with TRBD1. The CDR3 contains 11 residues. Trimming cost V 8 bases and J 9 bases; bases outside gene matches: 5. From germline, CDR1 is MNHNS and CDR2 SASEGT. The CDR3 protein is CASGDRHSYTF. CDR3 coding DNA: TGTGCCAGCGGGGACAGGCATAGCTACACCTTC.

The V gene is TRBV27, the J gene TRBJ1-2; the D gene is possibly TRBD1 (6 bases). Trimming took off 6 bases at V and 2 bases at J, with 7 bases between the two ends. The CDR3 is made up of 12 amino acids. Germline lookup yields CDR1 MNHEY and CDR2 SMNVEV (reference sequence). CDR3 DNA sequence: TGTGCCAGCAGGGACAGAAACTATGGCTACACCTTC. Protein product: CASRDRNYGYTF.